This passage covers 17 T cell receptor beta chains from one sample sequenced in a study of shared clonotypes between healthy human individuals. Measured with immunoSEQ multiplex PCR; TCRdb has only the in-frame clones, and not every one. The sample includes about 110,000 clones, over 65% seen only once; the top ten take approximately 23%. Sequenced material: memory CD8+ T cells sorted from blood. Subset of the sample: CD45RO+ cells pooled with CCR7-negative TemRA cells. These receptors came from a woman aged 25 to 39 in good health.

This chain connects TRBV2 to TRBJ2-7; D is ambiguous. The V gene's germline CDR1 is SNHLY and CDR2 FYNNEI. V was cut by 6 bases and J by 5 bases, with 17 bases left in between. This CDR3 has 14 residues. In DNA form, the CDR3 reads TGTGCCAGCAGGCCAGTGGACGGGCCCCACGAGCAGTACTTC. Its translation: CASRPVDGPHEQYF.

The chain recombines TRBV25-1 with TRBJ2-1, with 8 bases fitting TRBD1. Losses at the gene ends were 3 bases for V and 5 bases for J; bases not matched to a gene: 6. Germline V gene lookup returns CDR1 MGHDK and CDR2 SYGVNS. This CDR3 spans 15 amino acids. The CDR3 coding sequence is TGTGCCAGCAGTGATACAGGGGGGAAGCACAATGAGCAGTTCTTC. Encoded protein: CASSDTGGKHNEQFF.

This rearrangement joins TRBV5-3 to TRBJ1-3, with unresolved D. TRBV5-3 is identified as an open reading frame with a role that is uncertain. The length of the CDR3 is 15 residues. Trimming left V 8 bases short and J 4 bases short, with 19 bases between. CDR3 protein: CASSQGLGEGNTIYF. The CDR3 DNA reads TGTGCCAGCAGCCAAGGACTTGGGGAAGGAAACACCATATATTTT.

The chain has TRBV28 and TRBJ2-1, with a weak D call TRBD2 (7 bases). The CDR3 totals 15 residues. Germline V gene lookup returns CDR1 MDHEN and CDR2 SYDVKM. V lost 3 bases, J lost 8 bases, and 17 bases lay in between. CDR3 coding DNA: TGTGCCAGCAGTTTCTCGGCGGTGGGGGGGCATGAGCAGTTCTTC. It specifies CASSFSAVGGHEQFF.

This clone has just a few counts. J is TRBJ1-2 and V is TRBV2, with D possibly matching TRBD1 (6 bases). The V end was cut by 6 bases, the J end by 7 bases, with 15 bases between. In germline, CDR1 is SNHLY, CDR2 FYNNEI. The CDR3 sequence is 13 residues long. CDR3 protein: CASSYRAGSGYTF. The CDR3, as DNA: TGTGCCAGCAGCTACAGGGCCGGGAGTGGCTACACCTTC.

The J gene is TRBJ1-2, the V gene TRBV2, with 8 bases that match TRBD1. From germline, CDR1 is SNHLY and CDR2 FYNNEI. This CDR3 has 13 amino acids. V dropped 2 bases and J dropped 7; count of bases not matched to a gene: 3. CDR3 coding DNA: TGTGCCAGCAGTGAACAGGGGGCGCGTGGCTACACCTTC. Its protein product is CASSEQGARGYTF. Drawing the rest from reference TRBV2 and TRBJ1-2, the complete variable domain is EPEVTQTPSHQVTQMGQEVILRCVPISNHLYFYWYRQILGQKVEFLVSFYNNEISEKSEIFDDQFSVERPDGSNFTLKIRSTKLEDSAMYFCASSEQGARGYTFGSGTRLTVV.

This CDR3 is CASSPYPPLAGAADTQYF. The CDR3 DNA is TGTGCCAGCAGTCCATACCCCCCCCTAGCGGGAGCAGCAGATACGCAGTATTTT. V usage is TRBV27 and J usage is TRBJ2-3, with 10 bases fitting TRBD2. The trim removed 5 bases at V and 4 bases at J, leaving 15 bases unmatched. Germline values: CDR1 MNHEY, CDR2 SMNVEV (reference sequence). The CDR3 is made up of 18 amino acids.

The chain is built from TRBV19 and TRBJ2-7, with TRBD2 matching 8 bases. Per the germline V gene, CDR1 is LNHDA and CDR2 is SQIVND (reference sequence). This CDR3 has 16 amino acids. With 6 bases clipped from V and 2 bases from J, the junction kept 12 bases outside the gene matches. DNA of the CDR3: TGTGCCAGTAGCCCCGGCGGGACTAGAACTACCTACGAGCAGTACTTC. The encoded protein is CASSPGGTRTTYEQYF.

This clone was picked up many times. Written as DNA, the CDR3 is TGTGCCAGTACCACCTTCTACAATGAGCAGTTCTTC. This sequence encodes CASTTFYNEQFF. The rearrangement uses TRBV19 and TRBJ2-1, with D hard to call. Trimming took 7 bases from V and 3 from J, leaving 7 bases between them. This CDR3 region has 12 residues. Germline values: CDR1 LNHDA, CDR2 SQIVND (reference sequence). Full variable domain (outside the CDR3, taken from reference TRBV19 and TRBJ2-1): DGGITQSPKYLFRKEGQNVTLSCEQNLNHDAMYWYRQDPGQGLRLIYYSQIVNDFQKGDIAEGYSVSREKKESFPLTVTSAQKNPTAFYLCASTTFYNEQFFGPGTRLTVL.

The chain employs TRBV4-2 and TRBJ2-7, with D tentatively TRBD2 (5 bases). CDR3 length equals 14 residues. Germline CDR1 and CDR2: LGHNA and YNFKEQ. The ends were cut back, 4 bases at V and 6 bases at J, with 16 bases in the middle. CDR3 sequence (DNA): TGTGCCAGCAGCCCCGGAGATTTTCGGGGCGAGCAGTACTTC. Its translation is CASSPGDFRGEQYF.

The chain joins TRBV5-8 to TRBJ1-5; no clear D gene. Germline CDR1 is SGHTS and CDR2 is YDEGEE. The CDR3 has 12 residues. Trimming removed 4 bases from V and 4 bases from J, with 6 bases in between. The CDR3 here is CASSKTNQPQHF. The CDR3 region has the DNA TGTGCCAGCAGCAAGACTAATCAGCCCCAGCATTTT. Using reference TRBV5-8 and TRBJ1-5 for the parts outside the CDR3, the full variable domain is EAGVTQSPTHLIKTRGQQATLRCSPISGHTSVYWYQQALGLGLQFLLWYDEGEERNRGNFPPRFSGRQFPNYSSELNVNALELEDSALYLCASSKTNQPQHFGDGTRLSIL.

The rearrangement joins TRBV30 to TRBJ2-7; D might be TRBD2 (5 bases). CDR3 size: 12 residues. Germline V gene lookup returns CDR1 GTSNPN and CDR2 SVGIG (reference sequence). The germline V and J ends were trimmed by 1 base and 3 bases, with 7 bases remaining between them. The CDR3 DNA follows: TGTGCCTGGAGTGAAGAGGGCTACGAGCAGTACTTC. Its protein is CAWSEEGYEQYF.

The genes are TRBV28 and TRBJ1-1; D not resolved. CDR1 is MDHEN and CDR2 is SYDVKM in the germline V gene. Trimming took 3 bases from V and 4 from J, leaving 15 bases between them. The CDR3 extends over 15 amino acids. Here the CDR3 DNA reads TGTGCCAGCAGTTTCGGGTTCGTGAAGGTCACTGAAGCTTTCTTT. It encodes CASSFGFVKVTEAFF.

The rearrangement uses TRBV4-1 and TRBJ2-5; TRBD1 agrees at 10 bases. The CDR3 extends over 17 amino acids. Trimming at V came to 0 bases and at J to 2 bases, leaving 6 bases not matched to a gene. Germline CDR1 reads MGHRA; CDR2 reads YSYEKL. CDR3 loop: CASSQETGTGEQETQYF. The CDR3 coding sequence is TGCGCCAGCAGCCAAGAAACCGGGACAGGGGAACAAGAGACCCAGTACTTC.

Written as DNA, the CDR3 is TGTGCCAGCAGTGAGATCGGCAGGGGAACTAACTATGGCTACACCTTC. Translating it yields CASSEIGRGTNYGYTF. The chain employs TRBV2 and TRBJ1-2; TRBD1 is a possible D gene (6 bases). V lost 3 bases and J 0 bases, leaving 14 bases between the germline ends. Looked up from germline, CDR1 is SNHLY and CDR2 is FYNNEI. The CDR3 is 16 residues long.

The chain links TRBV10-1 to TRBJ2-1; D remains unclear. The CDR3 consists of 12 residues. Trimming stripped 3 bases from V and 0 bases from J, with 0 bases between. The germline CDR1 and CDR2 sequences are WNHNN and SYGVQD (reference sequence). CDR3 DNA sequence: TGCGCCAGCAGTGACTCCTACAATGAGCAGTTCTTC. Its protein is CASSDSYNEQFF.

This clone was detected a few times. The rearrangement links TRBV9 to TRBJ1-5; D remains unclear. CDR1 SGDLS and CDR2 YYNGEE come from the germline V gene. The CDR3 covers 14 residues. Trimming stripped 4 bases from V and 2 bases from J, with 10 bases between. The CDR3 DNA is TGTGCCAGCAGCTTAGCCGGGGGCAATCAGCCCCAGCATTTT. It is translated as CASSLAGGNQPQHF.